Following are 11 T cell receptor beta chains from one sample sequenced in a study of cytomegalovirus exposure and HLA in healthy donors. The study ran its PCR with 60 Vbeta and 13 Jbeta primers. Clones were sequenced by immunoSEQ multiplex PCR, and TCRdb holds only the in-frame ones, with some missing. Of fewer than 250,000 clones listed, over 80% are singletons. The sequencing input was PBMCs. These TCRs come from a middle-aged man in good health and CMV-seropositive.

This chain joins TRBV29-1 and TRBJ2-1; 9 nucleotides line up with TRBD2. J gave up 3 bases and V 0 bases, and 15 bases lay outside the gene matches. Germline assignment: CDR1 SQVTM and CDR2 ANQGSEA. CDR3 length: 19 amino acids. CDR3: CSVEDQGGRATLHYNEQFF. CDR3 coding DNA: TGCAGCGTTGAAGATCAGGGCGGGAGGGCCACCCTCCACTACAATGAGCAGTTCTTC.

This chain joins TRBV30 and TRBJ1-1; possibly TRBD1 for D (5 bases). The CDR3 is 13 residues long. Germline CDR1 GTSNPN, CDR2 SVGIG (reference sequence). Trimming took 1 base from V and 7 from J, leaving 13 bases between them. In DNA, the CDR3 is TGTGCCTGGAGTGATGTCGGGGGTCATGAAGCTTTCTTT. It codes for CAWSDVGGHEAFF.

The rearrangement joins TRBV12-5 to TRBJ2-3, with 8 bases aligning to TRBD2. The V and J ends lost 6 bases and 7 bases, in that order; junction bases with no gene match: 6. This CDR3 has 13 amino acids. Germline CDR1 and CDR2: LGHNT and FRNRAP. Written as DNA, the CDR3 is TGTGCTAGTGGGGGACTAGATCCTTATACGCAGTATTTT. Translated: CASGGLDPYTQYF.

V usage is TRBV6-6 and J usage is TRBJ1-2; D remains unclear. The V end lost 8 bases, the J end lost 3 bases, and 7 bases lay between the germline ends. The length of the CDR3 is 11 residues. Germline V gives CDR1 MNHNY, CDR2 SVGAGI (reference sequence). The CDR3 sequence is CASRRDYGYTF. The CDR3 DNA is TGTGCCAGCCGGAGGGACTATGGCTACACCTTC.

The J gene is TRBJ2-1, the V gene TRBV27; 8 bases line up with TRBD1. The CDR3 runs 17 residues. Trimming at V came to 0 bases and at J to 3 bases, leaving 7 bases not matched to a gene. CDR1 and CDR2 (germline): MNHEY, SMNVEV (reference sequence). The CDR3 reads CASSLSIPTGGYNEQFF. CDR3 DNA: TGTGCCAGCAGTTTATCGATTCCCACAGGGGGCTACAATGAGCAGTTCTTC.

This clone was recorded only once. CDR3 coding DNA: TGCGCCAGCAGCTTAAACCAGGGGGCATCCTACGAGCAGTACTTC. Its protein is CASSLNQGASYEQYF. The chain has TRBV5-1 and TRBJ2-7; TRBD1 aligns across 8 bases. Germline CDR1 and CDR2: SGHRS and YFSETQ. The CDR3 runs 15 residues. Trimming took 2 bases from V and 1 from J; bases not matched to a gene: 5.

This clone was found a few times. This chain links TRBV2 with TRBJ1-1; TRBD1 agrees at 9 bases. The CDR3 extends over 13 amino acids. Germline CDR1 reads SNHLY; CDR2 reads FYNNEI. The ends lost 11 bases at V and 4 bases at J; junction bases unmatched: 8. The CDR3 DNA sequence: TGTGCCTGGGGGACAGGGCGATTCACTGAAGCTTTCTTT. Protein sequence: CAWGTGRFTEAFF.

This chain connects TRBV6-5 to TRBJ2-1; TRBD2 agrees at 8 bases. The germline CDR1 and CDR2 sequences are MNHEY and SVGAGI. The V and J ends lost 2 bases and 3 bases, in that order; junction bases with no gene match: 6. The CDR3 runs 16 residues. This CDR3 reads CASSYQRTSSYNEQFF. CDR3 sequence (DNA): TGTGCCAGCAGTTACCAGAGGACTAGCAGCTACAATGAGCAGTTCTTC.

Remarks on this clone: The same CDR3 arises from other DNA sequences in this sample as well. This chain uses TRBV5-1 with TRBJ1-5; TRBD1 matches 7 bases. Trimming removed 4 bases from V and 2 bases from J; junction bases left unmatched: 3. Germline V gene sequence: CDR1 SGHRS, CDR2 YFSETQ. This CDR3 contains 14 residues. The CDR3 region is CASSLGTGNQPQHF. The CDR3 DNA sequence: TGCGCCAGCAGCCTCGGGACAGGCAATCAGCCCCAGCATTTT.

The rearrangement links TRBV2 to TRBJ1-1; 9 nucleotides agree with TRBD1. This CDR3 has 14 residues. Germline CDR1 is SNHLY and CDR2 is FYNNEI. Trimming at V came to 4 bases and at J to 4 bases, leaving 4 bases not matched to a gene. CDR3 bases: TGTGCCAGCAGTGCGACAGGGGGTGTCACTGAAGCTTTCTTT. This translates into CASSATGGVTEAFF.

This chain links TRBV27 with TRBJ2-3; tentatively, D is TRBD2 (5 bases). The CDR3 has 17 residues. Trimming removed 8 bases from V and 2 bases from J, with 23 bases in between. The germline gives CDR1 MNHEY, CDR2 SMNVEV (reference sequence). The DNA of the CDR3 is TGTGCCAGCGGGATGGTCGGCAGCGGCTTAACCACAGATACGCAGTATTTT. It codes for CASGMVGSGLTTDTQYF.